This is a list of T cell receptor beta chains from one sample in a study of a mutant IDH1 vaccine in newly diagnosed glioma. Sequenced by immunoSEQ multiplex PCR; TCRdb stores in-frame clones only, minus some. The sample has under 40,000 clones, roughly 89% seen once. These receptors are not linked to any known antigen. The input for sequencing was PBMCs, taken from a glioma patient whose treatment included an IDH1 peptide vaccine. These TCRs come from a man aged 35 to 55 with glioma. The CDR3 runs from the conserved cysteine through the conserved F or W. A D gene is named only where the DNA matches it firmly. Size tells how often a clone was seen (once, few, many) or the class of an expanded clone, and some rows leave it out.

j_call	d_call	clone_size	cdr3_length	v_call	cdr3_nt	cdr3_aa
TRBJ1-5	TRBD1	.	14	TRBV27	TGTGCCAGCAGTTCGACAGGGGCCCATCAGCCCCAGCATTTT	CASSSTGAHQPQHF
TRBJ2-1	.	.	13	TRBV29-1	TGCAGCGTTGGAACAGGGAGAGGGAATGAGCAGTTCTTC	CSVGTGRGNEQFF
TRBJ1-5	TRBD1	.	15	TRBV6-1	TGTGCCAGCAGTGAAAGGGGGACAGACAATCAGCCCCAGCATTTT	CASSERGTDNQPQHF
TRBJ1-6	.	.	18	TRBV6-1	TGTGCCAGCAGTGAATCCCTGGGGGCGTCGGCCTATAATTCACCCCTCCACTTT	CASSESLGASAYNSPLHF
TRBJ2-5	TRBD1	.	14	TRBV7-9	TGTGCCAGCAGCACCAGAACAGGGGGAGAGACCCAGTACTTC	CASSTRTGGETQYF
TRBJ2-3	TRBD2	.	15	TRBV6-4	TGTGCCAGCAGTCGACTAGCGGGAGAGGGAGATACGCAGTATTTT	CASSRLAGEGDTQYF
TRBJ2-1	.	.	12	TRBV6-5	TGTGCCAGCAGTTATAGTATGAATGAGCAGTTCTTC	CASSYSMNEQFF
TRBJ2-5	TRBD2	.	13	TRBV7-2	TGTGCCAGCAGCCCATTAAATGGGGCGGGAGAGTACTTC	CASSPLNGAGEYF
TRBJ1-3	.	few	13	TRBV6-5	TGTGCCAGCAGAGCCGACTCTGGAAACACCATATATTTT	CASRADSGNTIYF
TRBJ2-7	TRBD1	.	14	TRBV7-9	TGTGCCAGCAGCTTCCCTACAGGGGCCGTCGAGCAGTACTTC	CASSFPTGAVEQYF
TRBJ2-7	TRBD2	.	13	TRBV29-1	TGCAGCGTAGCAGGCCTCGGGGGGGACGAGCAGTACTTC	CSVAGLGGDEQYF
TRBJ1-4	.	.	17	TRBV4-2	TGTGCCAGCAGCCAAGAAATTCGGACCCCGACGTCTTGGGTACTGTTTTTT	CASSQEIRTPTSWVLFF
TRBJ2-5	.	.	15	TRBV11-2	TGTGCCAGCAGCTTCCAAGGGAGCCAACAAGAGACCCAGTACTTC	CASSFQGSQQETQYF
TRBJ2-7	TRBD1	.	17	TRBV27	TGTGCCAGCAGTCCGATCAATCGACAGGGGGCCCACTACGAGCAGTACTTC	CASSPINRQGAHYEQYF
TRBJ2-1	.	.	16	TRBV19	TGTGCCAGTAGTCCAGACCCCCTTAGCCATATCAATGAGCAGTTCTTC	CASSPDPLSHINEQFF
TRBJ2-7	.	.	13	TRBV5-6	TGTGCCAGCAGCTTGGCGGACTTCCACGAGCAGTACTTC	CASSLADFHEQYF
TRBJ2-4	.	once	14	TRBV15	TGTGCCACCAGCAGGACTAGAAGTAGCAACATTCAGTACTTC	CATSRTRSSNIQYF
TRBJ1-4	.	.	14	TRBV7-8	TGTGCCAGCAGCCTCCCCGGAGAGAATGAAAAACTGTTTTTT	CASSLPGENEKLFF
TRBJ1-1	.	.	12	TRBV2	TGTGCCTGGGGGCAGGCAGACACTGAAGCTTTCTTT	CAWGQADTEAFF
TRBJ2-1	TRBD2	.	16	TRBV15	TGTGCCACCAGCAGAGAGCCTAGCGGGCCTAACAATGAGCAGTTCTTC	CATSREPSGPNNEQFF
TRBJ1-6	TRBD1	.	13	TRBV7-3	TGTGCCAGCAGCCTTGGGACAGGGGCTGACCTCCACTTT	CASSLGTGADLHF
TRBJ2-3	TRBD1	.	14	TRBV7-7	TGTGCTAGCAGCCAAACCTCGGGACAGCATACGCAGTATTTT	CASSQTSGQHTQYF
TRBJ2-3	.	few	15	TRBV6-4	TGTGCCAGCAGTGCGAGTAGCGGTAGCACAGATACGCAGTATTTT	CASSASSGSTDTQYF
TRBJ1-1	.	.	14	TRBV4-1	TGCGCCAGCAGCCCCCAAAACAGGAACACTGAAGCTTTCTTT	CASSPQNRNTEAFF
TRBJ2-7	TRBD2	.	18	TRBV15	TGTGCCACCAGCCTATCCCCTGGACTAGCGGGAGTCTGGTACGAGCAGTACTTC	CATSLSPGLAGVWYEQYF
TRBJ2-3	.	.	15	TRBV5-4	TGTGCCAGCAGCTTGGCCCGAGCTAGCACAGATACGCAGTATTTT	CASSLARASTDTQYF
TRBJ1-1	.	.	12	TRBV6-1	TGTGCCAGCAGCCGTCAACAAGAGGAAGCTTTCTTT	CASSRQQEEAFF
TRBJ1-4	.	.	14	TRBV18	TGTGCCAGCTCGCGAGACGAGGGAAGGGAAAAACTGTTTTTT	CASSRDEGREKLFF
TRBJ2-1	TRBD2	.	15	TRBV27	TGTGCCAGCAGGCTCCGACTAGCGGTTGTCAATGAGCAGTTCTTC	CASRLRLAVVNEQFF
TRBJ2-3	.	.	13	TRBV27	TGTGCCAGCAAAAAACCGAGCACAGATACGCAGTATTTT	CASKKPSTDTQYF
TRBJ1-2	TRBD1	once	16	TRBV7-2	TGTGCCAGCACCGAAATGAGGACAGGGGGCACCTATGGCTACACCTTC	CASTEMRTGGTYGYTF
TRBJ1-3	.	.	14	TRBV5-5	TGTGCCAGCAGCTTGAACAGGGCAGGAAACACCATATATTTT	CASSLNRAGNTIYF
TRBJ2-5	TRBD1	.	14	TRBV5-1	TGCGCCAGCAGCTTTGGGACAGTCCAAGAGACCCAGTACTTC	CASSFGTVQETQYF
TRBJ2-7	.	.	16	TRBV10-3	TGTGCCATCAGTGAGTGGAGGCCTAATCCGACCTACGAGCAGTACTTC	CAISEWRPNPTYEQYF